The clone carrying this T cell receptor (beta chain) was recorded many times. Its cognate antigen is unknown. The source of the sample is a study of neurological immune-mediated disorders. Findings and caveats of the study: Patients with HTLV-1-associated myelopathy had the highest level of TCR clonal expansion, whereas patients with multiple sclerosis had the lowest level, falling beneath the level found in healthy controls.

The time point: longitudinal time-point 2. The unsorted libraries were prepared from 2 million PBMCs (stored at -80 C). With 10-nucleotide random UMIs, 5'RACE was used to make the cDNA. Over 170 million TCR-beta sequences (from 15-18 subjects) were yielded by each sequencing run. TCRdb independently ran MiXCR on the 5' RACE reads; one entry per CDR3 protein. In the table there are around 90,000 distinct CDR3 sequences, about 13% of which are singletons. Germline CDR1 LGHNA, CDR2 YNFKEQ. Losses at the gene ends were 4 bases for V and 4 bases for J; bases not matched to a gene: 4. The CDR3 has 14 amino acids.

Source material: PBMCs. The chain combines TRBV4-2 with TRBJ2-7, with 10 bases that match TRBD1. This TCR was recovered from a female donor with HTLV-1-associated myelopathy (HAM/TSP). In DNA, the CDR3 is TGTGCCAGCAGCCGGGGACAGGGGAAGTACGAGCAGTACTTC. Protein product: CASSRGQGKYEQYF.